This note documents a single TCR beta chain sequence. Trimming cost V 5 bases and J 6 bases; bases outside gene matches: 8. This CDR3 is 17 amino acids long. Germline V gene data show CDR1 as SGHNT and CDR2 as YENEEA. Treatment denoted: preoperative locoregional IRX-2 cytokine immunotherapy. These data come from a study of preoperative IRX-2 immunotherapy in early breast cancer. Produced via immunoSEQ multiplex PCR; TCRdb's table is partial and in-frame only. Of roughly 30,000 clones detected, approximately 80% appear once; the ten largest clones hold under 4%. The sample was collected from a patient treated with IRX-2 immunotherapy. The chain recombines TRBV11-3 with TRBJ2-2; 14 bases align to TRBD2. The TCR sequence derives from a human donor with breast cancer. CDR3 coding DNA: TGTGCCAGCAGCCCGGGGACTAGCGGGAGCCGAGCCGGGGAGCTGTTTTTT. Its protein product is CASSPGTSGSRAGELFF.